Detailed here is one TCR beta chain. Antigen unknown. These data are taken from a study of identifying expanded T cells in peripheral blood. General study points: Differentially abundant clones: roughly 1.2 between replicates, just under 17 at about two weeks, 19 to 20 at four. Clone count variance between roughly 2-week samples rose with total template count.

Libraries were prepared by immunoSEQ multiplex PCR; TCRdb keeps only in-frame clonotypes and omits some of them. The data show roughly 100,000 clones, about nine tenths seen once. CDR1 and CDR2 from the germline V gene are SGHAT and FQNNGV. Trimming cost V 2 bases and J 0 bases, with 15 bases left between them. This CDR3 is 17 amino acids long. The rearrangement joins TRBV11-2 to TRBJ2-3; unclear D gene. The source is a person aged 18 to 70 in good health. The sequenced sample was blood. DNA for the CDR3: TGTGCCAGCAGCTTATTATCGGCGGTGGGGAGCACAGATACGCAGTATTTT. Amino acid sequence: CASSLLSAVGSTDTQYF.